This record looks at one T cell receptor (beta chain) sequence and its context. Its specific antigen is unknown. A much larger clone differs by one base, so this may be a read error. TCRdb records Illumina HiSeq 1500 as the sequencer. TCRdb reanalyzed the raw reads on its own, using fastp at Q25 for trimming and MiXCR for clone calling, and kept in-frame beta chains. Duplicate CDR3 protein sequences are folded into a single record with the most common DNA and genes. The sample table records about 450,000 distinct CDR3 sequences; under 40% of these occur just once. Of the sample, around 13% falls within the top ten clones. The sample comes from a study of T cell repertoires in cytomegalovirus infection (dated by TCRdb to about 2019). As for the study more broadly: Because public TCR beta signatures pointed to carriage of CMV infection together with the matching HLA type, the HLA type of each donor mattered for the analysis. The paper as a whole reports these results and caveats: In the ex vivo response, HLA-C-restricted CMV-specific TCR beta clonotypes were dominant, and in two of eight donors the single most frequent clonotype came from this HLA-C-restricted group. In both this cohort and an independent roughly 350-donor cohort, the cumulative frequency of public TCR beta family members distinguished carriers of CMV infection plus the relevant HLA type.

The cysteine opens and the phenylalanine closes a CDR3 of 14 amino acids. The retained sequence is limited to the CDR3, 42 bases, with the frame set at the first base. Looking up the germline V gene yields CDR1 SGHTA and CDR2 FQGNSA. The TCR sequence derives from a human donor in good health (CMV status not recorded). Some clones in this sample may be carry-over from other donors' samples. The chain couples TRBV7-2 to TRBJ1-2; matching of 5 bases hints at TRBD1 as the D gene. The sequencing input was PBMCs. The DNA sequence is TGTGCCAGCAGCCCGGGGAGGGGCAACTATGGCTCCACCTTC. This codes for CASSPGRGNYGSTF.